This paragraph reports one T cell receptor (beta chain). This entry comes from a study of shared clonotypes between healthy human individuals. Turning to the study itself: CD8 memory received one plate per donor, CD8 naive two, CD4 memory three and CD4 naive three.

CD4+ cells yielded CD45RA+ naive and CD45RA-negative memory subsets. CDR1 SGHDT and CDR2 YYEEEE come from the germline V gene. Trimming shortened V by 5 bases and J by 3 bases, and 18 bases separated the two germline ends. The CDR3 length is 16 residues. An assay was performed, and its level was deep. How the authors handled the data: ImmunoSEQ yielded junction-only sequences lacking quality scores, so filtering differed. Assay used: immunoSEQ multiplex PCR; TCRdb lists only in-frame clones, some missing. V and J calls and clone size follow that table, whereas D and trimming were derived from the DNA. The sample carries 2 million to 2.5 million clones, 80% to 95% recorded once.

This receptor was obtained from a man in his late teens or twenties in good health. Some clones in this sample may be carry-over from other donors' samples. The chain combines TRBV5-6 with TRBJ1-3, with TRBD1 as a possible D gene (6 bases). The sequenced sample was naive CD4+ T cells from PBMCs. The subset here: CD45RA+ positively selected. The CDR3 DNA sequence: TGTGCCAGCAGGAAAAGGGGGTCTGGTCGTGGAAACACCATATATTTT. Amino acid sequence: CASRKRGSGRGNTIYF.